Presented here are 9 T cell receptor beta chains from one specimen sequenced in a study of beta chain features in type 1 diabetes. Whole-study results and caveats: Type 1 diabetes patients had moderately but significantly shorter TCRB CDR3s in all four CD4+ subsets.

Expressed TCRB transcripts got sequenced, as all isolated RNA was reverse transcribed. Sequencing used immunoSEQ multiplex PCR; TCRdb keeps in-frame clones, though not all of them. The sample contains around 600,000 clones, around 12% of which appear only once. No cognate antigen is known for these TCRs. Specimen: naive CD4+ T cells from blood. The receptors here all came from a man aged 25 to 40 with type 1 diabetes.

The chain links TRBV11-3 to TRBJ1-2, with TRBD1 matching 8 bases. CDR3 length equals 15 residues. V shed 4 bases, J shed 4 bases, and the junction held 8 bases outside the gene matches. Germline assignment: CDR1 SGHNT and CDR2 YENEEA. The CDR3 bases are TGTGCCAGCAGCTCCAATCCCGGACAGGGCTATGGCTACACCTTC. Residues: CASSSNPGQGYGYTF.

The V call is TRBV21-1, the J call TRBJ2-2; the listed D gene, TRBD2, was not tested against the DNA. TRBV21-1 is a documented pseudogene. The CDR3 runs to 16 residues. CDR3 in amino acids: CASSWVRDPNTGELFF. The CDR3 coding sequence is TGTGCCAGCAGCTGGGTGCGGGACCCGAACACCGGGGAGCTGTTTTTT.

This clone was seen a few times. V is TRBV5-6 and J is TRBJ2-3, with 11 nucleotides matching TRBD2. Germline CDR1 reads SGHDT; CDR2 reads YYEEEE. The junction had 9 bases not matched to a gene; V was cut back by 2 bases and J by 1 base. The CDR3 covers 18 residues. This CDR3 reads CASSLILAGGTGTDTQYF. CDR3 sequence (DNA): TGTGCCAGCAGCTTAATCCTAGCGGGGGGCACGGGCACAGATACGCAGTATTTT.

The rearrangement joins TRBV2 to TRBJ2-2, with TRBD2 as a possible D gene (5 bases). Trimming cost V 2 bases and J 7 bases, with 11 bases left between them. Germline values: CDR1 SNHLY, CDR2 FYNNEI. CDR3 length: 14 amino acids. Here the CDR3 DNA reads TGTGCCAGCAGTGAACGATTTGAGGGCGGGGAGCTGTTTTTT. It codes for CASSERFEGGELFF.

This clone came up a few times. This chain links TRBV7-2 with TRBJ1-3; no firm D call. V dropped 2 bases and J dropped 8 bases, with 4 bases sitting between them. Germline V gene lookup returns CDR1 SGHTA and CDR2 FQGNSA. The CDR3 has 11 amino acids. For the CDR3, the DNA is TGTGCCAGCAGCTTATATGACACCATATATTTT. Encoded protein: CASSLYDTIYF.

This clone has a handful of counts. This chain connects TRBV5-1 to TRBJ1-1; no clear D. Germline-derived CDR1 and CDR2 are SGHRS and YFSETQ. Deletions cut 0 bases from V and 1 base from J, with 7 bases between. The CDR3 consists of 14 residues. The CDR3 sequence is CASSLARKNTEAFF. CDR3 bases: TGCGCCAGCAGCTTGGCTCGGAAGAACACTGAAGCTTTCTTT.

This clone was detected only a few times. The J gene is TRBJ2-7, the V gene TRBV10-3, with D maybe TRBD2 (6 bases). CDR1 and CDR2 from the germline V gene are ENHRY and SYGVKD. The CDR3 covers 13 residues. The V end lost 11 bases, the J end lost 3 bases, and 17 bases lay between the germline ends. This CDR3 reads CASEDAAGYEQYF. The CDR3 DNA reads TGTGCCTCAGAGGACGCAGCGGGCTACGAGCAGTACTTC.

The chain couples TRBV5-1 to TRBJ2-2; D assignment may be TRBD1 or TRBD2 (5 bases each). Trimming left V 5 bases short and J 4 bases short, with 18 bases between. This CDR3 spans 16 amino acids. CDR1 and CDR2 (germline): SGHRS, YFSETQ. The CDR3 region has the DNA TGCGCCAGCAGAGTCTCGGGGCAGGGAGTCACCGGGGAGCTGTTTTTT. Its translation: CASRVSGQGVTGELFF.

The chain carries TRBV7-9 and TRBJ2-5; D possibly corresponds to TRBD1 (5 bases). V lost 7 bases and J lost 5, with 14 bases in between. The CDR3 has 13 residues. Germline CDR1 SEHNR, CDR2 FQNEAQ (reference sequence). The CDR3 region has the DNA TGTGCCAGCACCGCTGTCCCAGGGGAGACCCAGTACTTC. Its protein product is CASTAVPGETQYF.